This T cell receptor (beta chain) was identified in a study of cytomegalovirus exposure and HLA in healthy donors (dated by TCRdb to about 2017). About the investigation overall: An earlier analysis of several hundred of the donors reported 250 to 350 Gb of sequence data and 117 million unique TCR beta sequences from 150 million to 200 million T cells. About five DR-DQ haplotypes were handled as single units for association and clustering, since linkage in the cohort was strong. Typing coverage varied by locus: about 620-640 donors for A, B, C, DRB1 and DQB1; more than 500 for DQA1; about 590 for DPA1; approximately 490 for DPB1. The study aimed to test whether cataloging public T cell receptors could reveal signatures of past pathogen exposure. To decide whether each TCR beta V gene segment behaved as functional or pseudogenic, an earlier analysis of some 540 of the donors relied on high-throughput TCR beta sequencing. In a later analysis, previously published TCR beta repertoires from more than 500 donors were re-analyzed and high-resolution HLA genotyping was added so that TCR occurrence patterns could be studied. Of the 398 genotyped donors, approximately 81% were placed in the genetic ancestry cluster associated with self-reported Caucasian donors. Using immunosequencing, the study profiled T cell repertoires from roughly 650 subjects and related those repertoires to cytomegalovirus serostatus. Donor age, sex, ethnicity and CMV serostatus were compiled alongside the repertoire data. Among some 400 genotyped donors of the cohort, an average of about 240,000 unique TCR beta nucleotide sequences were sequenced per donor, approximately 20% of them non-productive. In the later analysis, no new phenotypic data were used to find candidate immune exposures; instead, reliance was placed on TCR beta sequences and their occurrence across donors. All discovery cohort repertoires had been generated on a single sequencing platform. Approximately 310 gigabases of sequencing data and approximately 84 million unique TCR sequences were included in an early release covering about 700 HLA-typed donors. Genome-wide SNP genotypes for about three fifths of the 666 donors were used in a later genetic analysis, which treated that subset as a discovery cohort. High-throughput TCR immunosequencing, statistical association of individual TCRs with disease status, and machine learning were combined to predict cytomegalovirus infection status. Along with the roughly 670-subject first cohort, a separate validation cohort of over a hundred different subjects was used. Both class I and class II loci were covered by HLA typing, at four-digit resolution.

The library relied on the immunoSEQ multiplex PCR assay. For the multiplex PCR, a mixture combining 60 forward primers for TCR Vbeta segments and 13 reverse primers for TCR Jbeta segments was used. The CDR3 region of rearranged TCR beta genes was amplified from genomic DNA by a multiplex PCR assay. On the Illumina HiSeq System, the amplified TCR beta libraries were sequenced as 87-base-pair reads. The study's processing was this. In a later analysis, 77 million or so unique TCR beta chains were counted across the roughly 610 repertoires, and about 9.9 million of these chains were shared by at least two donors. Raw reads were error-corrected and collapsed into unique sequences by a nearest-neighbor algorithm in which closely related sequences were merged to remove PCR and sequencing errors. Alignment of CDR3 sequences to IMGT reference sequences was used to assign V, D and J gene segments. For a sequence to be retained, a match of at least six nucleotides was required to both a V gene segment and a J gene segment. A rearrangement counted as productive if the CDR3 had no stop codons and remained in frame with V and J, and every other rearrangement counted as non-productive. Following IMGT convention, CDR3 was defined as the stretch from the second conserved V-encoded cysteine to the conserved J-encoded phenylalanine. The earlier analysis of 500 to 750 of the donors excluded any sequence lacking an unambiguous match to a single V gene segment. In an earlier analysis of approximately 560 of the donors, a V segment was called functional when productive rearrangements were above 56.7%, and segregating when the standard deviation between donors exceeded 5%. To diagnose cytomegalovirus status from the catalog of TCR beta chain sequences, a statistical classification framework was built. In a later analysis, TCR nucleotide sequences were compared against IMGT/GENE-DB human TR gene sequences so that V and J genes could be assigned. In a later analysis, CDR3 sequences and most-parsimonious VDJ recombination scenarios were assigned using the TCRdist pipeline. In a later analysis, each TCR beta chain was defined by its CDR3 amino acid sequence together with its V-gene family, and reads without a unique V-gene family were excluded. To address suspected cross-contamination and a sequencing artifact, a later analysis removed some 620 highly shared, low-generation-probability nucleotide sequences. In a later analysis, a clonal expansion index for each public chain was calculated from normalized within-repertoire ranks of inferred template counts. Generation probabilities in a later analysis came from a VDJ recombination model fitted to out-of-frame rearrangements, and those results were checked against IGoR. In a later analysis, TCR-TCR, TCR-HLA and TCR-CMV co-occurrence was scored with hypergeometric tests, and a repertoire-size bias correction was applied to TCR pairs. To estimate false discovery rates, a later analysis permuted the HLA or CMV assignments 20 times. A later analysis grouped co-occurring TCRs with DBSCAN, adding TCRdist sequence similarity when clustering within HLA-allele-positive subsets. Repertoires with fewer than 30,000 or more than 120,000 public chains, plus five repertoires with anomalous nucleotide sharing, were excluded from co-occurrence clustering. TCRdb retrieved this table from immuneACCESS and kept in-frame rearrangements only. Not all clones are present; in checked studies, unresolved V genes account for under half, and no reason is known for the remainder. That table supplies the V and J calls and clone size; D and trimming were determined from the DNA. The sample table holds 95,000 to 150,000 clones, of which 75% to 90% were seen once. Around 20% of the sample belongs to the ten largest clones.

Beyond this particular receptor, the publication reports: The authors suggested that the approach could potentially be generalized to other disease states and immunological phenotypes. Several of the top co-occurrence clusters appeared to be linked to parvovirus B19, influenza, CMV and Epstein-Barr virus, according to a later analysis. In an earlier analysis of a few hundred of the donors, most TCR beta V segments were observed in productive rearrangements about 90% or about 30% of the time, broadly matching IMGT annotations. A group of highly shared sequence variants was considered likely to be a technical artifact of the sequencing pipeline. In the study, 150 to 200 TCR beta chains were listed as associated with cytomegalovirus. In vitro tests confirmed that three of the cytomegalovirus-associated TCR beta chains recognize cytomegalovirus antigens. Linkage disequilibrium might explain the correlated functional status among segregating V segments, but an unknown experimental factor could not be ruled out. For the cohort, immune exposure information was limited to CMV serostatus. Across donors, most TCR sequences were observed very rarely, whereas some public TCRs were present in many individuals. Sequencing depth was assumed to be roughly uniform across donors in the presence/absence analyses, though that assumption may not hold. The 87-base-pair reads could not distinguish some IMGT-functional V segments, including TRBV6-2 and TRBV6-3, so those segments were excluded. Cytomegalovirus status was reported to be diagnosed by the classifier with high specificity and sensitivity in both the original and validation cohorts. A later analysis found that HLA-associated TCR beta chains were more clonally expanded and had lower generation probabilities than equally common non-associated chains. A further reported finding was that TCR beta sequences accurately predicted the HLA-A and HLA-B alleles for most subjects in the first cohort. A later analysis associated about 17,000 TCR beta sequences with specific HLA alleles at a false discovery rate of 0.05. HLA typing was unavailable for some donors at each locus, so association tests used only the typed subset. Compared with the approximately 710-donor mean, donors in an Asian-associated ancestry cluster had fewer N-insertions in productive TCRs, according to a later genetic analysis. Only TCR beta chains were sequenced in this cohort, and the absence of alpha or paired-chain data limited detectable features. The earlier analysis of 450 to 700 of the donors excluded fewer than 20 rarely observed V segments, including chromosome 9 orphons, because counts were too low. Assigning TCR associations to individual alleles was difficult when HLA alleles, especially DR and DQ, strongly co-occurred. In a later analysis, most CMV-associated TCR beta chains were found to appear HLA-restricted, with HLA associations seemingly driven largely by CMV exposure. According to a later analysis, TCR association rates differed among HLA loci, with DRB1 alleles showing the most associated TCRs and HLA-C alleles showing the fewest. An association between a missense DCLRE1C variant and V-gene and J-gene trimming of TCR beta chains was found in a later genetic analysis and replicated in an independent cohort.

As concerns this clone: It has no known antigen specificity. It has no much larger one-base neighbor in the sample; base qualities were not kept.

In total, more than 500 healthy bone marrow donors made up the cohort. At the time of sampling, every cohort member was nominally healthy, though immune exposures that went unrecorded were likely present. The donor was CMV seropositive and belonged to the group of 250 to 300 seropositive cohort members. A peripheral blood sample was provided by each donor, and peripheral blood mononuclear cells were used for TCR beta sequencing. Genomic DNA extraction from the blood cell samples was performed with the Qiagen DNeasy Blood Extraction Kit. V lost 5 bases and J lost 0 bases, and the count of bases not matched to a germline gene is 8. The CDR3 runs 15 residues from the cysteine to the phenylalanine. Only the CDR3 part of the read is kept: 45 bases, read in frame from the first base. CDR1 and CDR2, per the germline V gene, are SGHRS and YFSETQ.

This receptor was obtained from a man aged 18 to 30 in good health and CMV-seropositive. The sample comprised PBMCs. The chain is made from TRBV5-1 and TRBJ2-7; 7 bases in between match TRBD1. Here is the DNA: TGCGCCAGCAGGCACGGACAGGAGAGCTCCTACGAGCAGTACTTC. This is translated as CASRHGQESSYEQYF.